These 9 T cell receptor beta chains were all obtained from the same sample, sequenced in a study of early T cells in non-severe SARS-CoV-2 infection. TCRdb itself ran the 5' RACE reads through MiXCR, one entry per CDR3 protein. The table records under 80,000 distinct CDR3 sequences, 10% to 15% of them present only once. Sequencing input: whole blood. The source is an adult who was a healthcare worker with PCR-confirmed SARS-CoV-2 infection or an uninfected control (not recorded which).

Ten or more counts support this clonotype. As DNA, the CDR3 is TGTGCCAGCAGACTGGACGCAGGGGGAAATACGCAGTATTTT. Its protein product is CASRLDAGGNTQYF. V gene TRBV7-2 combines with J gene TRBJ2-3, with TRBD1 matching 7 bases. CDR3 length equals 14 residues. Germline V gene data show CDR1 as SGHTA and CDR2 as FQGNSA. V lost 6 bases, J lost 7 bases, and 10 bases stayed unmatched.

This clonotype has ten or more counts. The chain joins TRBV20-1 to TRBJ2-5; 7 bases agree with TRBD2. The V gene's germline CDR1 is DFQATT and CDR2 SNEGSKA (reference sequence). V lost 0 bases, J lost 10 bases, and 2 bases stayed unmatched. The CDR3 covers 11 residues. CDR3: CSARDPGGQYF. The CDR3 coding sequence is TGCAGTGCTAGAGACCCGGGGGGCCAGTACTTC.

This chain joins TRBV30 and TRBJ1-2, with D possibly matching TRBD1 (5 bases). The germline V gene has CDR1 GTSNPN and CDR2 SVGIG (reference sequence). This CDR3 contains 13 residues. Trimming stripped 1 base from V and 2 bases from J, with 8 bases between. This chain's CDR3 is CAWSERGNYGYTF. CDR3 nucleotide sequence: TGTGCCTGGAGTGAAAGGGGAAACTATGGCTACACCTTC.

J is TRBJ1-2 and V is TRBV18; no reliable D call. CDR1 and CDR2 from the germline V gene are KGHSH and LQKENI. This CDR3 has 15 residues. V dropped 2 bases and J dropped 0 bases, with 10 bases sitting between them. CDR3 coding DNA: TGTGCCAGCTCACCAATGGGGATAACTAACTATGGCTACACCTTC. Its protein product is CASSPMGITNYGYTF.

This clonotype was counted a few times. The chain joins TRBV29-1 to TRBJ2-5; TRBD2 is a possible D gene (7 bases). The V end lost 3 bases, the J end lost 5 bases, and 13 bases lay between the germline ends. CDR1 is SQVTM and CDR2 is ANQGSEA in the germline V gene. The CDR3 has 13 amino acids. CDR3 loop: CSVDGGRLETQYF. The DNA for the CDR3 is TGCAGCGTTGACGGGGGGCGCTTGGAGACCCAGTACTTC.

This clonotype was seen repeatedly, ten times or more. This chain uses TRBV2 with TRBJ2-3; D might be TRBD1 (6 bases). The CDR3 loop spans 13 amino acids. V lost 6 bases, J lost 8 bases, and 15 bases lay in between. CDR1 SNHLY and CDR2 FYNNEI come from the germline V gene. The CDR3 bases are TGTGCCAGCAGGGCGACAGGTGCGGGTACGCAGTATTTT. It encodes CASRATGAGTQYF.

The chain links TRBV7-2 to TRBJ2-4; TRBD1 matches 7 bases. This CDR3 has 16 amino acids. CDR1 and CDR2 from the germline V gene are SGHTA and FQGNSA. V lost 3 bases, J lost 0 bases, and 5 bases stayed unmatched. The CDR3 DNA sequence: TGTGCCAGCAGCTTCGGACAGGCCACAGCCAAAAACATTCAGTACTTC. Amino acid sequence: CASSFGQATAKNIQYF.

As regards this clonotype: Given a much more abundant clone one base away, this may be a read error. V usage is TRBV12-3 or TRBV12-4 and J usage is TRBJ2-7; D might be TRBD2 (5 bases). Trimming took off 6 bases at V and 6 bases at J, with 15 bases between the two ends. CDR3 length equals 13 residues. The CDR3 is CASSQTTPSEQYF. DNA for the CDR3: TGTGCCAGCAGCCAGACTACCCCCAGCGAGCAGTACTTC.

By sample share, this clonotype is medium-sized. V is TRBV4-3 and J is TRBJ1-6; 8 bases align to TRBD1. J was trimmed by 3 bases and V by 1 base; bases with no gene match: 5. This CDR3 spans 17 amino acids. Germline values: CDR1 LGHNA, CDR2 YSLEER. The CDR3 DNA reads as TGCGCCAGCAGCCAAGCTACTACAGGGGGCTATAATTCACCCCTCCACTTT. Translation: CASSQATTGGYNSPLHF.